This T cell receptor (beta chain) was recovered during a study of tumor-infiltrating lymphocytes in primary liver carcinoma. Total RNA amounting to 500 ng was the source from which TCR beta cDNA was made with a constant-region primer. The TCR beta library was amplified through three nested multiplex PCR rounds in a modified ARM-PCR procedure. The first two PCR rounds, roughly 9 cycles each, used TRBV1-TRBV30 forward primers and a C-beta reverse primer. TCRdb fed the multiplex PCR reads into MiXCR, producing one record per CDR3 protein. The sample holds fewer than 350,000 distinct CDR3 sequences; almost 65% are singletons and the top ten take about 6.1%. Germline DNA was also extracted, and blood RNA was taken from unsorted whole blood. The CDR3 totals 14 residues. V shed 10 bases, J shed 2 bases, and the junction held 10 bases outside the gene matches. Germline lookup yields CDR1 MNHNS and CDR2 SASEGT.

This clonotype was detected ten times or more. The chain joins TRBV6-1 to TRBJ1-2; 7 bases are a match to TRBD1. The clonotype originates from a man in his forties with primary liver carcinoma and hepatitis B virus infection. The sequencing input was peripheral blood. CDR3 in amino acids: CATAGDSVNYGYTF. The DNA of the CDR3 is TGTGCCACCGCCGGGGACAGTGTAAACTATGGCTACACCTTC.